One sample yielded the 9 T cell receptor beta chains listed below, sequenced in a study of shared T cell receptors in the human thymus. Produced via immunoSEQ multiplex PCR; TCRdb's table is partial and in-frame only. The sample comprises some 660,000 clones, around 87% of which are singletons, and roughly 0.0089% rests with the top ten. This same sample was also part of a study on human thymus T cells.

Sequencing was performed on thymocytes. The source is a boy in the first two years of life with a congenital heart defect.

The gene calls are TRBV7-9 and TRBJ1-5; 8 nucleotides match TRBD1. The CDR3 extends over 15 amino acids. Germline V gene data show CDR1 as SEHNR and CDR2 as FQNEAQ (reference sequence). The V segment lost 1 base and the J segment 3 bases; nucleotides outside the gene matches: 2. The CDR3 nucleotides are TGTGCCAGCAGCTTAGGGACAGGGACCAATCAGCCCCAGCATTTT. The encoded protein is CASSLGTGTNQPQHF.

The chain joins TRBV9 to TRBJ1-3; the D gene is possibly TRBD1 (5 bases). This CDR3 region has 17 residues. CDR1 is SGDLS, CDR2 YYNGEE, per germline. Trimming cost V 0 bases and J 0 bases, with 13 bases left between them. The CDR3 here is CASSVAAGILSGNTIYF. As DNA, the CDR3 is TGTGCCAGCAGCGTAGCCGCAGGGATCCTCTCTGGAAACACCATATATTTT.

V usage is TRBV6-8 and J usage is TRBJ1-5; possible D gene TRBD1, 6 bases. The CDR3 sequence is 15 residues long. V gave up 2 bases and J gave up 8 bases, with 16 bases separating them. Germline V gene data show CDR1 as MNHGY and CDR2 as SAAAGT. The CDR3: CASSYATGPFEPQHF. CDR3 nucleotides: TGTGCCAGCAGTTACGCGACAGGCCCGTTTGAGCCCCAGCATTTT.

This rearrangement joins TRBV7-2 to TRBJ1-2, with TRBD1 as a possible D gene (5 bases). CDR1 and CDR2 (germline): SGHTA, FQGNSA. This CDR3 region has 11 residues. Trimming shortened V by 6 bases and J by 6 bases, and 8 bases separated the two germline ends. The CDR3 is CASREGDGYTF. As DNA, the CDR3 is TGTGCCAGCAGGGAAGGGGATGGCTACACCTTC.

The rearrangement links TRBV20-1 to TRBJ2-7, with D tentatively TRBD2 (6 bases). V shed 0 bases and J shed 12 bases, with 12 bases lying between them. There are 11 residues in the CDR3. From germline, CDR1 is DFQATT and CDR2 SNEGSKA (reference sequence). CDR3 sequence (DNA): TGCAGTGCTAGAGATCGGGGGACTCTGTACTTC. Translation gives CSARDRGTLYF.

The rearrangement links TRBV10-3 to TRBJ2-2; a weak D match, TRBD2 (5 bases). The V gene's germline CDR1 is ENHRY and CDR2 SYGVKD. V gave up 1 base and J gave up 0 bases, with 18 bases separating them. The CDR3 contains 19 residues. The CDR3 sequence is CAISEFSRLISTNTGELFF. The CDR3 DNA is TGTGCCATCAGTGAGTTCAGCCGACTAATCTCCACGAACACCGGGGAGCTGTTTTTT.

The chain joins TRBV28 to TRBJ1-1; 7 bases align to TRBD1. V was pared by 2 bases and J by 5 bases, with 8 bases of the junction left unmatched. Germline V gene data show CDR1 as MDHEN and CDR2 as SYDVKM. The CDR3 has 15 amino acids. CDR3 amino acids: CASSLKDRTYTEAFF. For the CDR3, the DNA is TGTGCCAGCAGTTTAAAGGACAGGACCTATACTGAAGCTTTCTTT.

This clone was seen a few times. This sequence joins TRBV7-9 and TRBJ2-1, with D possibly matching TRBD2 (6 bases). V was cut by 3 bases and J by 2 bases, with 20 bases left in between. Looked up from germline, CDR1 is SEHNR and CDR2 is FQNEAQ (reference sequence). This CDR3 comprises 18 residues. CDR3 protein: CASSLVSRESRAYNEQFF. In DNA form, the CDR3 reads TGTGCCAGCAGCTTGGTGTCCCGGGAGTCAAGAGCCTACAATGAGCAGTTCTTC.

This clone was observed a few times. The J gene is TRBJ1-3, the V gene TRBV6-5; 8 bases agree with TRBD1. The CDR3 extends over 14 amino acids. With V trimmed by 3 bases and J by 6 bases, 4 bases remained unmatched. CDR1 and CDR2 from the germline V gene are MNHEY and SVGAGI. The CDR3 loop reads CASSYSDRENTIYF. The CDR3 nucleotides read TGTGCCAGCAGTTATTCGGACAGGGAAAACACCATATATTTT.